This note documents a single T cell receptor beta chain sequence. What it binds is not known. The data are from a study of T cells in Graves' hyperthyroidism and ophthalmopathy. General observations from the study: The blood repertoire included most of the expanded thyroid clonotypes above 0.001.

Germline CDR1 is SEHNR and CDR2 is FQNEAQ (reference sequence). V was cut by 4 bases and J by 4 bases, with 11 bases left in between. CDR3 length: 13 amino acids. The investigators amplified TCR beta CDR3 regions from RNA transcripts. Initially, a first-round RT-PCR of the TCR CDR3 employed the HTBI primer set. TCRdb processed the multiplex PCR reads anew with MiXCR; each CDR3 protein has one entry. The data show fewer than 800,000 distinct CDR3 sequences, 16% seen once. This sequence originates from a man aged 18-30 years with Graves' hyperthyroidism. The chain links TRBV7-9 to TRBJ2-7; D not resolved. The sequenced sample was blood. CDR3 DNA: TGTGCCAGCAGCTCCGACCCCTGGTACGAGCAGTACTTC. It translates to CASSSDPWYEQYF.